This is a list of T cell receptor beta chains from one sample in a study of blood T cell repertoires in COVID-19. TCRdb keeps only in-frame clones here, not all; method: immunoSEQ multiplex PCR. The table has 200,000 or so clones, 80% to 90% seen once. Sequences were obtained from peripheral blood. These receptors all stem from an elderly woman with COVID-19, enrolled during active disease. Both conserved end residues are trimmed from each CDR3.

>TRBV6-5|12|TRBJ2-1
ASRQAGTVNEQF
>TRBV6-2/TRBV6-3|12|TRBJ2-7
ASSTRAGDYEQY
>TRBV11-2|12|TRBJ2-5
ASSSGQAGETQY
>TRBV4-3|15|TRBJ1-5
ASSQDWNRGWGQPQH
>TRBV5-1|14|TRBJ2-1
ASSPSLAGGGNEQF
>TRBV13|14|TRBJ1-2
ASSLRGGDRAYGYT
>TRBV4-1|14|TRBJ2-1
ASSHRRGPPGNEQF
>TRBV19|13|TRBJ2-4
ASRDRLLAKNIQY
>TRBV18|14|TRBJ1-1
ASSPPLSGDNTEAF
>TRBV7-2|13|TRBJ2-7
ASSFVGGTGYEQY
>TRBV2|12|TRBJ2-5
ASIFRGGQETQY
>TRBV4-3|15|TRBJ1-2
ASRPRTGGYQNYGYT
>TRBV29-1|11|TRBJ2-3
SVSRGRVDTQY
>TRBV4-3|15|TRBJ2-7
ASSPGAGTPKVYEQY
>TRBV10-2|13|TRBJ2-2
ASSGAAGSTGELF
>TRBV7-8|14|TRBJ2-3
ASSLGSGRAGNTQY
>TRBV10-1|12|TRBJ1-2
ASSVRASNYGYT
>TRBV5-6|10|TRBJ2-7
ASSLLRYEQY
>TRBV12-5|12|TRBJ2-1
ASGFQGVYNEQF
>TRBV15|11|TRBJ1-1
ATSKRYIPEAF
>TRBV6-2/TRBV6-3|19|TRBJ2-1
ASSYPTGTGFNEGSYNEQF
>TRBV7-2|14|TRBJ2-1
ASSLGGRAVRNEQF
>TRBV7-8|13|TRBJ2-7
ASSLVQGHAYEQY
>TRBV19|11|TRBJ1-6
ASSTAANSPLH
>TRBV6-1|13|TRBJ1-1
ASSERGQIFTEAF
>TRBV7-9|15|TRBJ2-2
ASSLDTVEANTGELF
>TRBV9|14|TRBJ2-2
ASSVGLAVNTGELF
>TRBV2|11|TRBJ2-7
ASSHTPGQGDK
>TRBV29-1|11|TRBJ2-5
SVAAPSLKTQY
>TRBV4-2|15|TRBJ1-2
ASSQVFNRASNYGYT
>TRBV5-1|13|TRBJ1-1
ASSLLGPENTEAF
>TRBV3-1/TRBV3-2|13|TRBJ1-4
ASSHGALFNEKLF
>TRBV11-2|13|TRBJ1-2
ASSVTGTGTYGYT
>TRBV7-9|12|TRBJ1-1
ASSLILRRMEAF
>TRBV9|10|TRBJ1-1
ASSYLQVEAF
>TRBV29-1|12|TRBJ2-2
SVEQGAGTGELF
>TRBV9|12|TRBJ1-2
ASSAQQANYGYT
>TRBV7-2|13|TRBJ2-2
ASRTTGRNTGELF
>TRBV2|11|TRBJ2-7
ASAGTGSLEQY
>TRBV2|13|TRBJ1-2
ASSVRGQGINGYT
>TRBV19|12|TRBJ1-3
ASSATGSGNTIY
>TRBV2|11|TRBJ2-7
ASIGQLREEQY